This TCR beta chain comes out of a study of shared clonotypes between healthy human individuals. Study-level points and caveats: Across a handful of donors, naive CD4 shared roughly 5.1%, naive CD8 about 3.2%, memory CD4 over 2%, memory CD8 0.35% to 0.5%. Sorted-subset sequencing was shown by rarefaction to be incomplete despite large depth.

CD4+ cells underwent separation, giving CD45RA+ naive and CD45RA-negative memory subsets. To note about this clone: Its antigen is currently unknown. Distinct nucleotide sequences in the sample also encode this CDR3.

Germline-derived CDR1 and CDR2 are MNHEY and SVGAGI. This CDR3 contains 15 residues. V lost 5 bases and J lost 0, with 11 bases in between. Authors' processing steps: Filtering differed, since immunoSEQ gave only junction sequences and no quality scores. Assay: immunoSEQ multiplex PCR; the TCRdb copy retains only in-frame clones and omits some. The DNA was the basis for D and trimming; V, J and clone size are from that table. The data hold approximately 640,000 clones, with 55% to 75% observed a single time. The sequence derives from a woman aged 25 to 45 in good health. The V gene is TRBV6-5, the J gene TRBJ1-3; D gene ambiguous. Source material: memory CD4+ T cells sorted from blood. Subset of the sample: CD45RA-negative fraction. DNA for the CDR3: TGTGCCAGCAGTCCTACTGGAAGCTCTGGAAACACCATATATTTT. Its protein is CASSPTGSSGNTIYF.